This T cell receptor beta chain was profiled in a study of blood T cell repertoires in COVID-19. For the study at large: Sites in the United States, Italy and Spain provided acute and convalescent COVID-19 samples. PBMCs, B-cell-depleted T cells, or T cells were the source of the cDNA or gDNA that made up the material.

The CDR3 length is 17 residues. The J segment lost 0 bases and the V segment lost 5 bases, leaving 10 bases of the junction unmatched. From germline, CDR1 is MNHEY and CDR2 SVGEGT. Original handling: Counts of nucleated cells, estimated from reference gene primer amplification, were obtained. TCRdb keeps only in-frame clones here, not all; method: immunoSEQ multiplex PCR. V and J calls and clone size follow that table, whereas D and trimming were derived from the DNA. The sample has some 250,000 clones; roughly nine tenths are singletons. The chain combines TRBV6-2 or TRBV6-3 with TRBJ1-5; the match to TRBD1 covers 7 bases. This sequence was found in a man aged 60 to 69 with acute or convalescent COVID-19. The sample comprised peripheral blood. CDR3 coding DNA: TGTGCCAGCAGTCAGGGACAGCCTCCCTATAGCAATCAGCCCCAGCATTTT. Protein: CASSQGQPPYSNQPQHF.